A selection of T cell receptor beta chains follows, all from one sample in a study of vaccination and CD4 T cells after COVID-19. No antigen has been assigned to these receptors. MiXCR was run by TCRdb on the PCR reads, yielding one entry per CDR3 protein. The sample holds nearly 8,000 distinct CDR3 sequences; 41% are singletons and the top ten take 30% to 35%. The sequenced sample was CD4+ T cells from blood, cultured in vitro. Receptors originate from a human donor in good health. Both conserved end residues are part of each CDR3. Fields, in order: clone size, D gene, CDR3 length, V gene, J gene, CDR3 DNA, CDR3 protein. A D gene is named only where the DNA matches it firmly. Clone size, where shown, is once, few, many, or a class for clones that have expanded.

clone_size: .
d_call: .
cdr3_length: 13
v_call: TRBV29-1
j_call: TRBJ1-6
cdr3_nt: TGCAGCGCCGCTCTGGCAGACAATTCACCCCTCCACTTT
cdr3_aa: CSAALADNSPLHF

clone_size: medium-sized
d_call: TRBD2
cdr3_length: 16
v_call: TRBV12-5
j_call: TRBJ2-5
cdr3_nt: TGTGCTAGTGGACCGGGGGCTAGCGGGGGTCAAGAGACCCAGTACTTC
cdr3_aa: CASGPGASGGQETQYF

clone_size: .
d_call: TRBD2
cdr3_length: 14
v_call: TRBV24-1
j_call: TRBJ2-1
cdr3_nt: TGTGCCACCAGTGACTCACTAGCGGGCAATGAGCAGTTCTTC
cdr3_aa: CATSDSLAGNEQFF

clone_size: .
d_call: TRBD1
cdr3_length: 18
v_call: TRBV19
j_call: TRBJ1-1
cdr3_nt: TGTGCCAGTAGTATGGACCTTAGCCTCCTACAGGGGGGCACTGAAGCTTTCTTT
cdr3_aa: CASSMDLSLLQGGTEAFF

clone_size: .
d_call: TRBD2
cdr3_length: 16
v_call: TRBV4-3
j_call: TRBJ2-7
cdr3_nt: TGCGCCAGCAGCCAAAACCCGGGACTACAGTTTTACGAGCAGTACTTC
cdr3_aa: CASSQNPGLQFYEQYF

clone_size: .
d_call: .
cdr3_length: 16
v_call: TRBV7-9
j_call: TRBJ1-2
cdr3_nt: TGTGCCAGCAGCTTAAGTAGGGGGACATTCAACTATGGCTACACCTTC
cdr3_aa: CASSLSRGTFNYGYTF

clone_size: .
d_call: .
cdr3_length: 14
v_call: TRBV6-1
j_call: TRBJ2-3
cdr3_nt: TGTGCCAGCGGGGGTGGAGGGGGGGCAGATACGCAGTATTTT
cdr3_aa: CASGGGGGADTQYF

clone_size: .
d_call: .
cdr3_length: 14
v_call: TRBV29-1
j_call: TRBJ2-3
cdr3_nt: TGCAGCGGACTTGGTCGTGGCAGCGCAGATACGCAGTATTTT
cdr3_aa: CSGLGRGSADTQYF

clone_size: .
d_call: .
cdr3_length: 13
v_call: TRBV30
j_call: TRBJ1-5
cdr3_nt: TGTGCCTGGAGTGTAGGCGTGTCTCAGCCCCAGCATTTT
cdr3_aa: CAWSVGVSQPQHF

clone_size: .
d_call: .
cdr3_length: 15
v_call: TRBV19
j_call: TRBJ2-6
cdr3_nt: TGTGCCAGTAGTATTTGGGGTACTGGGGCCAACGTCCTGACTTTC
cdr3_aa: CASSIWGTGANVLTF

clone_size: few
d_call: TRBD2
cdr3_length: 15
v_call: TRBV6-1
j_call: TRBJ2-1
cdr3_nt: TGTGCCAGCAGTGGACTAGCGGGAGTAAACAATGAGCAGTTCTTC
cdr3_aa: CASSGLAGVNNEQFF